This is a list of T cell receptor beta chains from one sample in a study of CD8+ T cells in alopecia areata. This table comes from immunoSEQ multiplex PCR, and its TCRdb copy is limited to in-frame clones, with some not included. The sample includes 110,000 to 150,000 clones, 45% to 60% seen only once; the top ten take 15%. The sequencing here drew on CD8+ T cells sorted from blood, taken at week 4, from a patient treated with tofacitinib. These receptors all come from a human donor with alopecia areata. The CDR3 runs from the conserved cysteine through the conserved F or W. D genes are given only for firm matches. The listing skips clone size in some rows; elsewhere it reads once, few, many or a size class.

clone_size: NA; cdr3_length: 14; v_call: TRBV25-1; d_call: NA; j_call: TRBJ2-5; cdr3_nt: TGTGCCAGCAGTGAATATCGGCTCGAAGAGACCCAGTACTTC; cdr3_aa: CASSEYRLEETQYF
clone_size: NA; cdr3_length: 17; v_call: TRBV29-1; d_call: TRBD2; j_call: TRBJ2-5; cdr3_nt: TGCAGCGTTGAAGAACCAGCGGGGGGCCCACCCCAAGAGACCCAGTACTTC; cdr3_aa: CSVEEPAGGPPQETQYF
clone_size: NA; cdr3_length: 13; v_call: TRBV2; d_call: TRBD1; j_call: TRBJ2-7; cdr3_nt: TGTGCCAGCACTCGGGACAGATTCCCCGAGCAGTACTTC; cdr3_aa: CASTRDRFPEQYF
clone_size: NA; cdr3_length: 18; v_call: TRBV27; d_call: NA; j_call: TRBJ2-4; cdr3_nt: TGTGCCAGCAGTTTATTTCCCCCCGATCAGGGACTGTTGGACATTCAGTACTTC; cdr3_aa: CASSLFPPDQGLLDIQYF
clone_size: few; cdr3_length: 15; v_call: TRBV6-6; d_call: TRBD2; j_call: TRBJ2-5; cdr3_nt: TGTGCCAGCAGTTACTCGACTAGCGGGGGGGAGACCCAGTACTTC; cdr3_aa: CASSYSTSGGETQYF
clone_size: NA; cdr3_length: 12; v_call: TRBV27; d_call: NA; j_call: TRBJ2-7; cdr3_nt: TGTGCCAGCTCCTCAGGGTACCACGAGCAGTACTTC; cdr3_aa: CASSSGYHEQYF
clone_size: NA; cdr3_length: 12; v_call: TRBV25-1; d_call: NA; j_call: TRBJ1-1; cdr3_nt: TGTGCCAGCAGACAGGAGGGCACTGAAGCTTTCTTT; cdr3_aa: CASRQEGTEAFF
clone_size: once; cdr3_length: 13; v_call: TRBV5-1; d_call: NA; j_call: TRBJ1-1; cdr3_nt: TGCGCCAGCAGCTTGGAGGGAAACACTGAAGCTTTCTTT; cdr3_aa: CASSLEGNTEAFF
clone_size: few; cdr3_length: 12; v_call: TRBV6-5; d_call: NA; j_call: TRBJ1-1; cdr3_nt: TGTGCCAGCAGTTACGGGCACACTGAAGCTTTCTTT; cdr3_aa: CASSYGHTEAFF
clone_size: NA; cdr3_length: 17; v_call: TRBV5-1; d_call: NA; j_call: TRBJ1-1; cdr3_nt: TGCGCCAGCAGCTTGGGGGGACTGACACCGCTGAACACTGAAGCTTTCTTT; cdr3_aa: CASSLGGLTPLNTEAFF
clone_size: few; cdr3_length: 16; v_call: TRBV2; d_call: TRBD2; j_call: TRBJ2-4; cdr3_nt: TGTGCCAGCAGGACATTAGACCGGGGGGTTGAGGACATTCAGTACTTC; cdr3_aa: CASRTLDRGVEDIQYF
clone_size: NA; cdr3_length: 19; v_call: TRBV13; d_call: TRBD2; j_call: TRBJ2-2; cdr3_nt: TGTGCCAGCAGCTTAGGTTCCCCGGCGGGGGAGTCGAACACCGGGGAGCTGTTTTTT; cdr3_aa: CASSLGSPAGESNTGELFF
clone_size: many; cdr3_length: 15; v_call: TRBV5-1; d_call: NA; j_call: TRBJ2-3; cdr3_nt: TGCGCCAGCAGCTCGGCGGGGCAGGTCACAGATACGCAGTATTTT; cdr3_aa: CASSSAGQVTDTQYF
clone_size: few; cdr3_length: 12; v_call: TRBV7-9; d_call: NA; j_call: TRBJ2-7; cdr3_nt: TGTGCCAGCACCCCCAACCCCCTCGAGCAGTACTTC; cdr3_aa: CASTPNPLEQYF
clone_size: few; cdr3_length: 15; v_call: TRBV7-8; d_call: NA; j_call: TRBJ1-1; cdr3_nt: TGTGCCAGCAGTCCTCCCCCCCAGGGTTACACTGAAGCTTTCTTT; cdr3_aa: CASSPPPQGYTEAFF
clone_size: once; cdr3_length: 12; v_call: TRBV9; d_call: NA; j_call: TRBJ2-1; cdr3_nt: TGTGCCAGCAGCGTCCCTTCGGGAGAGCAGTTCTTC; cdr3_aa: CASSVPSGEQFF
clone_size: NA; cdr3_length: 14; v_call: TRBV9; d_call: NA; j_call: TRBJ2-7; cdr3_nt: TGTGCCAGCAGCGTAGGAGGGGGAACCTACGAGCAGTACTTC; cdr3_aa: CASSVGGGTYEQYF
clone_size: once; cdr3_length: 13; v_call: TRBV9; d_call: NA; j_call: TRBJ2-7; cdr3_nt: TGTGCCAGCAGCGTAGGACCCCGGGACGAGCAGTACTTC; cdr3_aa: CASSVGPRDEQYF
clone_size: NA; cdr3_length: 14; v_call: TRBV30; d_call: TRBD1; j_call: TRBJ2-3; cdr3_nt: TGTGCCTGGAGTGCAACAGGGGGTACAGATACGCAGTATTTT; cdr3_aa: CAWSATGGTDTQYF
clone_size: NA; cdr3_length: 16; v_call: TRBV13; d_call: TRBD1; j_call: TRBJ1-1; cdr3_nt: TGTGCCAGCAGCGAAACCGGGACAGGGTCAAACACTGAAGCTTTCTTT; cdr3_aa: CASSETGTGSNTEAFF
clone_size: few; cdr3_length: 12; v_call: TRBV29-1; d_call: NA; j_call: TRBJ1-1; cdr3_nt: TGCAGCGTTGAAGAGCGAGAGGTAGAAGCTTTCTTT; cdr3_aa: CSVEEREVEAFF
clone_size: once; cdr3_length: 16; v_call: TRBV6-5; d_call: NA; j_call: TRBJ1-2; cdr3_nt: TGTGCCAGCAGTTACTCCCTCCAGGGCTTCAACTATGGCTACACCTTC; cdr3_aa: CASSYSLQGFNYGYTF
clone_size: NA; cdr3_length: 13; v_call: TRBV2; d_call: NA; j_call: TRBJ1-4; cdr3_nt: TGTGCCAGCAGTGAGACAGAATCGGTGGAACTGTTTTTT; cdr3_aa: CASSETESVELFF
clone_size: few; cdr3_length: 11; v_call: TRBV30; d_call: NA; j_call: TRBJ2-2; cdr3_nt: TGTGCCTGGCAGGGGTCCGGGGAGCTGTTTTTT; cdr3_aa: CAWQGSGELFF
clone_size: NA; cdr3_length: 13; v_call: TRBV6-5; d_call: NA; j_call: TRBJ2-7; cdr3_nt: TGTGCCAGCAGTTACCAGGGTAGCTACGAGCAGTACTTC; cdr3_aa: CASSYQGSYEQYF
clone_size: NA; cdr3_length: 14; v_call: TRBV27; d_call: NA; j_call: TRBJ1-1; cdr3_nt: TGTGCCAGCAGTTTGCGGGACACGAGAACTGAAGCTTTCTTT; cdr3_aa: CASSLRDTRTEAFF
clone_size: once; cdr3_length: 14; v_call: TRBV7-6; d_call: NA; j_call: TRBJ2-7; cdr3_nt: TGTGCCAGCAGCCCGGCCTTAACTCCTTACGAGCAGTACTTC; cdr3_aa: CASSPALTPYEQYF
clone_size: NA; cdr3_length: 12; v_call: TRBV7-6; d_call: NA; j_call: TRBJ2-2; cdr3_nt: TGTGCCAGCAGCGGCGGCACCGGGGAGCTGTTTTTT; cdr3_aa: CASSGGTGELFF
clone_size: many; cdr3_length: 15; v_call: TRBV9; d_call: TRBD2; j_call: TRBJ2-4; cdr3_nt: TGTGCCAGCAGCGAGCGGGGTGGGGCCAAAAACATTCAGTACTTC; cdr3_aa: CASSERGGAKNIQYF
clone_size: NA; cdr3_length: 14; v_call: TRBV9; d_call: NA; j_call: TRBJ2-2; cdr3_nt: TGTGCCAGCAGCGTAGTCATGAACACCGGGGAGCTGTTTTTT; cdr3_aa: CASSVVMNTGELFF
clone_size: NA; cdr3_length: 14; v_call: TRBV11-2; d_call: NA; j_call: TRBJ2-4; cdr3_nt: TGTGCCAGCAGCTTAGAAGCGCCTCGGGACATTCAGTACTTC; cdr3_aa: CASSLEAPRDIQYF
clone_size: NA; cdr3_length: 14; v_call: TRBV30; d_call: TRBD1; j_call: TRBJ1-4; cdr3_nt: TGTGCCTGGAGTACGGGACAGGGGGTGGCAAAACTGTTTTTT; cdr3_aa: CAWSTGQGVAKLFF
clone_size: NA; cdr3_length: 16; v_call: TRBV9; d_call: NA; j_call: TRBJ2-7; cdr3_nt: TGTGCCAGCAGCCCCCGCGAAGCGGACTCCTCCTACGAGCAGTACTTC; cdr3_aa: CASSPREADSSYEQYF
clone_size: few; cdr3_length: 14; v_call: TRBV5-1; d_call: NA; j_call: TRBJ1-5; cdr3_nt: TGCGCCAGCAGCTTGGAAGGGGGCAATCAGCCCCAGCATTTT; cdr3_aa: CASSLEGGNQPQHF
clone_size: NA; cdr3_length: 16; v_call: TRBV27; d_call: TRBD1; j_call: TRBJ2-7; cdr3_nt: TGTGCCAGCAGTTTATCCCCCGGGACAGGGTCGTACGAGCAGTACTTC; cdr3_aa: CASSLSPGTGSYEQYF
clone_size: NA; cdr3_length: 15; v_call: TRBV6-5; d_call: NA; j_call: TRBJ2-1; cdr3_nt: TGTGCCAGCAGTTACTCCCTAGGTGGGCCCGATGAGCAGTTCTTC; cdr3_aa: CASSYSLGGPDEQFF
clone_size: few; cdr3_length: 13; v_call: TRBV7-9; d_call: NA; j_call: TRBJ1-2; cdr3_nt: TGTGCCAGCAGCTTAGGAGGACAGTCTGGCTACACCTTC; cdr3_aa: CASSLGGQSGYTF
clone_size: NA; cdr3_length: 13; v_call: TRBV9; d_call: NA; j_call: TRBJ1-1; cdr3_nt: TGTGCCAGCAGCGTTACGGGGAACACTGAAGCTTTCTTT; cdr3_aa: CASSVTGNTEAFF
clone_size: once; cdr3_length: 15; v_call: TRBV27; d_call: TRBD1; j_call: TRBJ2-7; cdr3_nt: TGTGCCAGCAGTCCACGGGACAGGTGCACCTTGGAGCAGTACTTC; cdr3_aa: CASSPRDRCTLEQYF
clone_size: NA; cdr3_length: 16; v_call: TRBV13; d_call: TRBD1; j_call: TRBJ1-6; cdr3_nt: TGTGCCAGCAGCGCGGGACAGCCGAGGGTGGGATCACCCCTCCACTTT; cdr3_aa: CASSAGQPRVGSPLHF
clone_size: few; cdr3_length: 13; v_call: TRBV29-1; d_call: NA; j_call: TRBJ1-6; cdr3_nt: TGCAGCGTTGGGTCAGGGGAGGATTCACCCCTCCACTTT; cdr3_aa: CSVGSGEDSPLHF
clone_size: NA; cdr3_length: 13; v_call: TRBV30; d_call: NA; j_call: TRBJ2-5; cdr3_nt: TGTGCCTGGAGTGTTGGGTACCAAGAGACCCAGTACTTC; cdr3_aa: CAWSVGYQETQYF
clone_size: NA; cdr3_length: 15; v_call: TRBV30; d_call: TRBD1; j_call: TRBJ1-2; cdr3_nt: TGTGCCTGGAGAAATAACCCACAGGGGGAGGACGGCTACACCTTC; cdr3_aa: CAWRNNPQGEDGYTF
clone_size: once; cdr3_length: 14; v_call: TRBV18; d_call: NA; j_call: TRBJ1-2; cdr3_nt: TGTGCCAGCTCACCACCTCAGGGGCCCTATGGCTACACCTTC; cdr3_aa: CASSPPQGPYGYTF
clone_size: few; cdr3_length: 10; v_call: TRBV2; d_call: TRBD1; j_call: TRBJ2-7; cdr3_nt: TGTGCCAGCGGGACAGTCGAGCAGTACTTC; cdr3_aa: CASGTVEQYF
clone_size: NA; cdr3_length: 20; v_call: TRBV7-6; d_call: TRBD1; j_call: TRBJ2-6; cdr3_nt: TGTGCCAGCAGCGAACTTCCTCAACAGGGGGCAAACTCTGGGGCCAACGTCCTGACTTTC; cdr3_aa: CASSELPQQGANSGANVLTF
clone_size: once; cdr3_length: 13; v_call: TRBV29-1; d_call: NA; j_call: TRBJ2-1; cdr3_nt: TGCAGCGTTGAACACCGGGACTACAATGAGCAGTTCTTC; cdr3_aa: CSVEHRDYNEQFF
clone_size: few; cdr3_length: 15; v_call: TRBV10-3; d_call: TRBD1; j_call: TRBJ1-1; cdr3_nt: TGTGCCATCCTTCAGGACAGGGATTTGAACACTGAAGCTTTCTTT; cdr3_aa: CAILQDRDLNTEAFF
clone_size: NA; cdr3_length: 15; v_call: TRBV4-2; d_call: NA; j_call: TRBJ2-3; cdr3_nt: TGTGCCAGCAGCCTTGGGACCGAGGGCCCAGATACGCAGTATTTT; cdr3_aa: CASSLGTEGPDTQYF
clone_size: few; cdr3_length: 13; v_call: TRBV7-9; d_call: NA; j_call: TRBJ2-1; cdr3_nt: TGTGCCAGCAGCTTAGGATCGATGGATGAGCAGTTCTTC; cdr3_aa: CASSLGSMDEQFF
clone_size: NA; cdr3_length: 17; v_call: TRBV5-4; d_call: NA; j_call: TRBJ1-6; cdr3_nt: TGTGCCAGCAGCTCCCCGACAGTAGCCCCGGGGGATTCACCCCTCCACTTT; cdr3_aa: CASSSPTVAPGDSPLHF
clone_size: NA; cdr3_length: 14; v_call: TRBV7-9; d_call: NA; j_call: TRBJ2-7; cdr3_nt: TGTGCCAGCAGCTTAGGGGGGGTCGACTACGAGCAGTACTTC; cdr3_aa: CASSLGGVDYEQYF
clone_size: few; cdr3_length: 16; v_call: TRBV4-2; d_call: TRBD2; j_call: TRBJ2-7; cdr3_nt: TGTGCCAGCAGCCAAGAGCGTAGCGGGATTCACTACGAGCAGTACTTC; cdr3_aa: CASSQERSGIHYEQYF